The T cell receptor beta chain described here comes from a study of shared clonotypes between healthy human individuals. Study results and caveats: A generally larger estimated richness was seen in naive subsets than in memory subsets. A few donors held about 5% of naive CD4 clonotypes in common.

Each donor was a Caucasian adult residing in Nashville, Tennessee. The investigators split CD4+ cells into a CD45RA+ naive subset and a CD45RA-negative memory subset. V lost 1 base and J lost 3, with 10 bases in between. CDR3 length equals 15 residues. Germline V CDR1 and CDR2: SGHVS, FQNEAQ. With respect to this clone: Its antigen remains unidentified.

Using immunoSEQ multiplex PCR, the repertoire was profiled, and TCRdb retains in-frame clones only, with some absent. This table holds some 2,100,000 clones, 90% to 96% found once. The material sequenced was naive CD4+ T cells sorted from blood. The subset here: CD45RA+ positively selected. The origin of this receptor is a man aged 18 to 29 in good health. V and J are TRBV7-8 and TRBJ1-5; D might be TRBD1 (5 bases). The CDR3 sequence: CASSLGDSFNQPQHF. In DNA, the CDR3 is TGTGCCAGCAGCTTAGGAGACAGCTTCAATCAGCCCCAGCATTTT. Drawing the rest from reference TRBV7-8 and TRBJ1-5, the complete variable domain is GAGVSQSPRYKVAKRGQDVALRCDPISGHVSLFWYQQALGQGPEFLTYFQNEAQLDKSGLPSDRFFAERPEGSVSTLKIQRTQQEDSAVYLCASSLGDSFNQPQHFGDGTRLSIL.